A few counts support the clone carrying this TCR beta chain. The CDR3 runs 14 residues. Trimming stripped 5 bases from V and 5 bases from J, with 15 bases between. Germline assignment: CDR1 LGHNT and CDR2 FRNRAP. The study reverse transcribed the entire isolated RNA, so it sequenced expressed TCRB transcripts. About 3.6 million reads were obtained on average from naive, central memory and regulatory T cell samples. Assay used: immunoSEQ multiplex PCR; TCRdb lists only in-frame clones, some missing. Altogether over 120,000 clones are present, about 10% being singletons, with the ten largest covering 1.3%. The data are from a study of beta chain features in type 1 diabetes.

This clonotype originated in a man between 18 and 29 years old in good health. Source material: naive CD4+ T cells from blood. The J gene is TRBJ2-5, the V gene TRBV12-5; maybe TRBD2 (5 bases). The CDR3 is CASGPGSTGETQYF. In DNA, the CDR3 is TGTGCTAGTGGTCCCGGGTCCACGGGGGAGACCCAGTACTTC.